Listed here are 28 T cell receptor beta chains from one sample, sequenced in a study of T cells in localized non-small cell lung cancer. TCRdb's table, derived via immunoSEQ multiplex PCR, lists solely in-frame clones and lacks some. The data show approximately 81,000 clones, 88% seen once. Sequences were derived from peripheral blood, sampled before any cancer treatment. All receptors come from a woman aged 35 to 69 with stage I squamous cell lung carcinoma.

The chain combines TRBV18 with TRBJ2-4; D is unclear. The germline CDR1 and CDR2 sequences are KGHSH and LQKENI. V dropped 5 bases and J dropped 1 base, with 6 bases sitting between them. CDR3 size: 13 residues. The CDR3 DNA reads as TGTGCCAGCTCAGGCCAGGCCAAAAACATTCAGTACTTC. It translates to CASSGQAKNIQYF.

The CDR3 reads CASSERGGWTDTQYF. CDR3 bases: TGTGCCAGTAGTGAGCGGGGGGGCTGGACAGATACGCAGTATTTT. The V call is TRBV19, the J call TRBJ2-3; 10 bases map to TRBD2. Per the germline V gene, CDR1 is LNHDA and CDR2 is SQIVND (reference sequence). The CDR3 is 15 residues long. Trimming cost V 5 bases and J 3 bases; bases outside gene matches: 5.

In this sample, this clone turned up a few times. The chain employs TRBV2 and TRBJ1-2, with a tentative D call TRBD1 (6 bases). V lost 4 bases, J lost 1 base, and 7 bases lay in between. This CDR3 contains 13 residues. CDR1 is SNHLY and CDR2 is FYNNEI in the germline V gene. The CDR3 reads CASSADSNYGYTF. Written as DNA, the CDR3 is TGTGCCAGCAGTGCGGACAGTAACTATGGCTACACCTTC. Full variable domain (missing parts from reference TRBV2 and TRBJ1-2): EPEVTQTPSHQVTQMGQEVILRCVPISNHLYFYWYRQILGQKVEFLVSFYNNEISEKSEIFDDQFSVERPDGSNFTLKIRSTKLEDSAMYFCASSADSNYGYTFGSGTRLTVV.

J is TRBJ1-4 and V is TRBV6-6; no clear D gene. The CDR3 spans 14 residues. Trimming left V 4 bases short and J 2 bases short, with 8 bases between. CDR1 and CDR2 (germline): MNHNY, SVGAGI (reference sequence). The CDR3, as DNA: TGTGCCAGCAGTTCTGGACGGACTAATGAAAAACTGTTTTTT. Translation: CASSSGRTNEKLFF.

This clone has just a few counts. The CDR3 spells CASSAAGTGNTGELFF. CDR3 DNA sequence: TGTGCCAGCAGCGCTGCCGGGACAGGGAACACCGGGGAGCTGTTTTTT. The rearrangement links TRBV9 to TRBJ2-2; 8 bases match TRBD1. Germline V gives CDR1 SGDLS, CDR2 YYNGEE. The CDR3 spans 16 residues. J lost 1 base, V lost 3 bases, and 5 bases had no gene match.

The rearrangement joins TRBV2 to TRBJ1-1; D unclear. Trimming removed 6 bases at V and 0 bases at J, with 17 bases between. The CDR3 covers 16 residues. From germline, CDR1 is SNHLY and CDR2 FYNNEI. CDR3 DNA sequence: TGTGCCAGCAGCGGAGGTAGACATTCCTTGAACACTGAAGCTTTCTTT. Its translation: CASSGGRHSLNTEAFF.

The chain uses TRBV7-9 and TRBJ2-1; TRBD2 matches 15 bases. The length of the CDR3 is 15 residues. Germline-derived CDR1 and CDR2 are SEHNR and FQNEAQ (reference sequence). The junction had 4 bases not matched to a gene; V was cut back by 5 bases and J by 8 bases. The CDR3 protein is CASSVGLAGGHEQFF. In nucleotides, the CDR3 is TGTGCCAGCAGCGTGGGACTAGCGGGGGGCCATGAGCAGTTCTTC.

The CDR3 region is CASSLPLGQSNGYTF. For the CDR3, the DNA is TGTGCCAGCAGCTTACCTCTGGGACAATCGAATGGCTACACCTTC. This chain uses TRBV7-9 with TRBJ1-2; a possible D gene is TRBD1 (6 bases). In germline, CDR1 is SEHNR, CDR2 FQNEAQ (reference sequence). This CDR3 spans 15 amino acids. V dropped 2 bases and J dropped 6 bases, with 16 bases sitting between them.

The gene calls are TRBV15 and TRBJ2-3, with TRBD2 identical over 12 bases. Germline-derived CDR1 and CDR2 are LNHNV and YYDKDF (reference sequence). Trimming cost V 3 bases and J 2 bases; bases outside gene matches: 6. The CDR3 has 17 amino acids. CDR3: CATSRARTSGATDTQYF. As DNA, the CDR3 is TGTGCCACCAGCAGGGCCCGGACTAGCGGGGCCACAGATACGCAGTATTTT.

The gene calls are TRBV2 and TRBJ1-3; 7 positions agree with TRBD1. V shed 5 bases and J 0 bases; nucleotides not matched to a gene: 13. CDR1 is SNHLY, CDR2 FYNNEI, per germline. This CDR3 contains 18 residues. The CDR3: CASSPLGSGGSSGNTIYF. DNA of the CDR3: TGTGCCAGCAGTCCCCTAGGCTCAGGGGGAAGCTCTGGAAACACCATATATTTT. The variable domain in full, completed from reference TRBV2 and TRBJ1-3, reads EPEVTQTPSHQVTQMGQEVILRCVPISNHLYFYWYRQILGQKVEFLVSFYNNEISEKSEIFDDQFSVERPDGSNFTLKIRSTKLEDSAMYFCASSPLGSGGSSGNTIYFGEGSWLTVV.

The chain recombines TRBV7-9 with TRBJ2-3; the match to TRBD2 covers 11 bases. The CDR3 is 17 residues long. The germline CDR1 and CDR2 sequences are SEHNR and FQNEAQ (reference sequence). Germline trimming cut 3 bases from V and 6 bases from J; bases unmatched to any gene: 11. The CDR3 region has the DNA TGTGCCAGCAGCTTGTGGAGTAGCGGGGGGGCCTGGGATACGCAGTATTTT. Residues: CASSLWSSGGAWDTQYF.

The CDR3 sequence: CASSRTGGAGEQFF. CDR3 nucleotides: TGTGCCAGCAGCCGAACAGGGGGCGCGGGTGAGCAGTTCTTC. The rearrangement links TRBV7-8 to TRBJ2-1, with TRBD1 matching over 9 bases. The ends lost 5 bases at V and 9 bases at J; junction bases unmatched: 8. Germline values: CDR1 SGHVS, CDR2 FQNEAQ. The CDR3 runs to 14 residues.

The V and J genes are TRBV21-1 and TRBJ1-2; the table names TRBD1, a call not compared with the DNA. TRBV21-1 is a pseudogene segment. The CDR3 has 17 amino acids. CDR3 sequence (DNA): TGTGCCAGCAGCAAAGATTTCCGGGACAGGGGTCGGGATGGCTACACCTTC. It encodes CASSKDFRDRGRDGYTF.

The CDR3 bases are TGTGCCAGCAGCTCCTCGGGGGGTACCATATATTTT. Translating it yields CASSSSGGTIYF. The chain uses TRBV5-4 and TRBJ1-3, with D tentatively TRBD1 (5 bases). Trimming cost V 3 bases and J 10 bases, with 11 bases left between them. CDR3 size: 12 residues. The germline CDR1 and CDR2 sequences are SGHNT and YYREEE (reference sequence). The whole variable domain, remainder taken from reference TRBV5-4 and TRBJ1-3, is ETGVTQSPTHLIKTRGQQVTLRCSSQSGHNTVSWYQQALGQGPQFIFQYYREEENGRGNFPPRFSGLQFPNYSSELNVNALELDDSALYLCASSSSGGTIYFGEGSWLTVV.

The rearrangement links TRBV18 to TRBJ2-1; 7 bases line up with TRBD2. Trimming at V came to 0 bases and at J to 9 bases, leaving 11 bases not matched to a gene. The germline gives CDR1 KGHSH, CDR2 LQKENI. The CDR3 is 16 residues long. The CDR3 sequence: CASSPPVTGGLGEQFF. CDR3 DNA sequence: TGTGCCAGCTCACCACCGGTCACGGGAGGATTGGGTGAGCAGTTCTTC. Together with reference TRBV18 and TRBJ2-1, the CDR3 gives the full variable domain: NAGVMQNPRHLVRRRGQEARLRCSPMKGHSHVYWYRQLPEEGLKFMVYLQKENIIDESGMPKERFSAEFPKEGPSILRIQQVVRGDSAAYFCASSPPVTGGLGEQFFGPGTRLTVL.

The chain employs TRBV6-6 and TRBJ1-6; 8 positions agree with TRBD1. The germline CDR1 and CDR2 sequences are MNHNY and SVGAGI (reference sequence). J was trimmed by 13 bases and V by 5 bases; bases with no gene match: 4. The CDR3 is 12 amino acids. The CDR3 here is CASSTGGDPLHF. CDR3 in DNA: TGTGCCAGCAGTACAGGGGGAGATCCCCTCCACTTT.

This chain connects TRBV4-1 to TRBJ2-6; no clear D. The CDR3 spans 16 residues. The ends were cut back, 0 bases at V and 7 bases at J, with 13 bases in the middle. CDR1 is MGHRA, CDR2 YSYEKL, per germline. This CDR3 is CASSQEITLVANVLTF. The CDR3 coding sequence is TGCGCCAGCAGCCAAGAGATTACTCTGGTAGCCAACGTCCTGACTTTC.

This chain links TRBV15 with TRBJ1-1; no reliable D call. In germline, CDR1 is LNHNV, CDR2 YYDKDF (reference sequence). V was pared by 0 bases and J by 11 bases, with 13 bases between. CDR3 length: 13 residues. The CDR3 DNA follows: TGTGCCACCAGCAGAGAAGAGACTAACCGGGCTTTCTTT. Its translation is CATSREETNRAFF. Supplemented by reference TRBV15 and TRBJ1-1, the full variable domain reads DAMVIQNPRYQVTQFGKPVTLSCSQTLNHNVMYWYQQKSSQAPKLLFHYYDKDFNNEADTPDNFQSRRPNTSFCFLDIRSPGLGDTAMYLCATSREETNRAFFGQGTRLTVV.

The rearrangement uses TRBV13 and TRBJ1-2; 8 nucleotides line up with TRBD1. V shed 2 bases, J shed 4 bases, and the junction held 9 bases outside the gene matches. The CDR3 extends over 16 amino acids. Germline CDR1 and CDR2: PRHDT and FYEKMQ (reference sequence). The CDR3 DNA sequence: TGTGCCAGCAGCTTACTTCCGACAGGGGTGGGCTATGGCTACACCTTC. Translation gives CASSLLPTGVGYGYTF.

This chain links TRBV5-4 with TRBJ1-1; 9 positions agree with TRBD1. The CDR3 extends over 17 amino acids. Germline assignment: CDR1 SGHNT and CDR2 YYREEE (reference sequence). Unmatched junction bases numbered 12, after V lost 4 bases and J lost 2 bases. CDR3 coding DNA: TGTGCCAGCAGCGCATCCGGGACAGGGCTTACTAACACTGAAGCTTTCTTT. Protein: CASSASGTGLTNTEAFF.

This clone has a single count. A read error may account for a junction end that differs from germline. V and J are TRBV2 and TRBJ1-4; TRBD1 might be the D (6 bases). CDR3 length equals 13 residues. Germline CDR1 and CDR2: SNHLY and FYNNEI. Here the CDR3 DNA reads TGTGCCAGCCGTGATTCGGGGGCGGAAAAACTGTTTTTT. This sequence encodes CASRDSGAEKLFF.

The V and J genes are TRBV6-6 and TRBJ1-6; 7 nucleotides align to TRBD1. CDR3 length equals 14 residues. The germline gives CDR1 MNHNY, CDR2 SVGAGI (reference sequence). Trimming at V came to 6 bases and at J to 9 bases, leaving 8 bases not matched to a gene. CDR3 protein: CASRETGDGSPLHF. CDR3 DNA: TGTGCCAGCAGGGAAACAGGGGACGGTTCACCCCTCCACTTT.

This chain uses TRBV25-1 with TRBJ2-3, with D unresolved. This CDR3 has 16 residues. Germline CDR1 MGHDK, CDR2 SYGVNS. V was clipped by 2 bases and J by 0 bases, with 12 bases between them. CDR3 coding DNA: TGTGCCAGCAGTGAACAGGAGATAACTAGCACAGATACGCAGTATTTT. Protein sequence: CASSEQEITSTDTQYF.

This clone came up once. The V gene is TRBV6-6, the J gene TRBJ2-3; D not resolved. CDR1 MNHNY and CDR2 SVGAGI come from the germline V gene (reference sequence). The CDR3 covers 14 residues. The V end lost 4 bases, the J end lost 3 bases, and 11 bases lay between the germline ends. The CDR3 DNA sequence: TGTGCCAGCAGTTTGCCCTCTGCTACAGATACGCAGTATTTT. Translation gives CASSLPSATDTQYF.

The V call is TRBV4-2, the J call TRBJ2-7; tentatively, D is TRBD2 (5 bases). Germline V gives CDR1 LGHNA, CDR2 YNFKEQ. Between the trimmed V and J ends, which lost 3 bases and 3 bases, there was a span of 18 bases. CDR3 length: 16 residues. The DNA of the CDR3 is TGTGCCAGCAGCCATTCCTATTCGTCGGGGAACTACGAGCAGTACTTC. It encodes CASSHSYSSGNYEQYF.

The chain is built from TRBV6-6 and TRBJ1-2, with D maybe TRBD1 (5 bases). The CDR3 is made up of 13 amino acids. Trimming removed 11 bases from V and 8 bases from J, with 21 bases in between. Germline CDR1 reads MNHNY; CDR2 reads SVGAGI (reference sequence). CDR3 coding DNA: TGTGCCGCCGGCTGGCAGGGCCTGAAGGGCTACACCTTC. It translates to CAAGWQGLKGYTF.

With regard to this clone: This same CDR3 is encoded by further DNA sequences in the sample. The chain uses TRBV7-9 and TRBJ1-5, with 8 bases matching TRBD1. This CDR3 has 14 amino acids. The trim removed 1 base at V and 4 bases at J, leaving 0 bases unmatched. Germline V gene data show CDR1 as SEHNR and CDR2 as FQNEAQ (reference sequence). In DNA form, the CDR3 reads TGTGCCAGCAGCTTAGGGACAGGGAATCAGCCCCAGCATTTT. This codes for CASSLGTGNQPQHF.

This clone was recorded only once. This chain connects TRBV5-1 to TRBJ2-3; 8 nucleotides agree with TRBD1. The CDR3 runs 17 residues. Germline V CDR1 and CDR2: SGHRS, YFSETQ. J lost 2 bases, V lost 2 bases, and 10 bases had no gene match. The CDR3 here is CASSFGLRTGTTDTQYF. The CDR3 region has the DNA TGCGCCAGCAGCTTTGGGCTTCGGACAGGGACCACAGATACGCAGTATTTT.